The 23 T cell receptor beta chains below were found in one sample sequenced in a study of T cell responses to AZD1222 COVID-19 vaccine. Profiled with immunoSEQ multiplex PCR; TCRdb holds only in-frame clones, not every one. The profile shows around 110,000 clones, about 86% of them singletons. The sample here was peripheral blood, taken on day 0 of AZD1222 vaccination. These receptors came from an adult in good health.

The chain uses TRBV9 and TRBJ2-5; tentatively, D is TRBD1 or TRBD2 (5 bases each). Germline CDR1 is SGDLS and CDR2 is YYNGEE. Deletions cut 2 bases from V and 3 bases from J, with 14 bases between. The CDR3 is made up of 15 amino acids. The DNA of the CDR3 is TGTGCCAGCAGCGTTGGGGACCTCCTCAAAGAGACCCAGTACTTC. Its protein product is CASSVGDLLKETQYF.

The rearrangement joins TRBV3-1 (or the pseudogene TRBV3-2) to TRBJ1-6; 8 positions agree with TRBD1. Germline CDR1 LGHDT, CDR2 YNNKEL (reference sequence). The J segment lost 2 bases and the V segment lost 4 bases, leaving 4 bases of the junction unmatched. This CDR3 contains 16 residues. CDR3 amino acids: CASSPGGGAYNSPLHF. CDR3 bases: TGTGCCAGCAGCCCAGGGGGCGGCGCCTATAATTCACCCCTCCACTTT.

The rearrangement links TRBV5-6 to TRBJ2-4, with TRBD1 as a possible D gene (6 bases). CDR1 and CDR2 (germline): SGHDT, YYEEEE. The CDR3 contains 17 residues. The V end lost 0 bases, the J end lost 0 bases, and 13 bases lay between the germline ends. As DNA, the CDR3 is TGTGCCAGCAGCTTGGGCCAGGGGAACCTAGCCAAAAACATTCAGTACTTC. This codes for CASSLGQGNLAKNIQYF.

The chain uses TRBV12-5 and TRBJ2-3, with 11 bases lining up with TRBD2. CDR3 size: 17 residues. Unmatched junction bases numbered 8, after V lost 2 bases and J lost 4 bases. The germline V gene has CDR1 LGHNT and CDR2 FRNRAP. The CDR3 region is CASGLTTSGSGADTQYF. The DNA for the CDR3 is TGTGCTAGTGGTTTGACAACTAGCGGGAGTGGCGCAGATACGCAGTATTTT.

This sequence joins TRBV14 and TRBJ2-7, with D perhaps TRBD2 (6 bases). V was clipped by 1 base and J by 6 bases, with 7 bases between them. This CDR3 contains 12 residues. Germline V gene sequence: CDR1 SGHDN, CDR2 FVKESK. This chain's CDR3 is CASSQASVEQYF. DNA of the CDR3: TGTGCCAGCAGCCAAGCTAGCGTCGAGCAGTACTTC.

This chain connects TRBV9 to TRBJ1-6; 8 nucleotides match TRBD1. The CDR3 is made up of 18 amino acids. Germline V CDR1 and CDR2: SGDLS, YYNGEE. Trimming cost V 4 bases and J 8 bases; bases outside gene matches: 17. The CDR3: CASSSRHSTGTGYSPLHF. The DNA for the CDR3 is TGTGCCAGCAGCTCCCGCCATTCAACCGGGACAGGTTATTCACCCCTCCACTTT.

This chain uses TRBV19 with TRBJ1-5; 8 positions match TRBD1. V lost 4 bases, J lost 6 bases, and 8 bases stayed unmatched. CDR3 length: 15 residues. CDR1 and CDR2 from the germline V gene are LNHDA and SQIVND (reference sequence). CDR3 amino acids: CASSKTGEFFQPQHF. CDR3 nucleotide sequence: TGTGCCAGTAGTAAGACAGGGGAGTTTTTTCAGCCCCAGCATTTT. The full variable domain, completed using reference TRBV19 and TRBJ1-5, is DGGITQSPKYLFRKEGQNVTLSCEQNLNHDAMYWYRQDPGQGLRLIYYSQIVNDFQKGDIAEGYSVSREKKESFPLTVTSAQKNPTAFYLCASSKTGEFFQPQHFGDGTRLSIL.

This clone was seen a few times. The genes are TRBV4-3 and TRBJ1-4, with a weak D call TRBD1 (5 bases). Trimming left V 0 bases short and J 6 bases short, with 14 bases between. This CDR3 has 16 amino acids. Germline V lookup: CDR1 LGHNA, CDR2 YSLEER. CDR3 residues: CASSQDRYSTDEKLFF. The CDR3 DNA reads TGCGCCAGCAGCCAAGATCGATATTCGACAGATGAAAAACTGTTTTTT.

This rearrangement joins TRBV10-3 to TRBJ2-2, with 9 nucleotides matching TRBD2. The ends lost 8 bases at V and 5 bases at J; junction bases unmatched: 6. The CDR3 has 14 amino acids. Germline CDR1 is ENHRY and CDR2 is SYGVKD. The chain's CDR3 is CAIEREEGTGELFF. The CDR3 DNA reads TGTGCCATCGAGCGGGAGGAGGGGACCGGGGAGCTGTTTTTT.

V gene TRBV7-2 combines with J gene TRBJ2-7; TRBD2 matches 7 bases. V lost 5 bases to trimming and J lost 0 bases; unmatched junction nucleotides: 10. Germline V CDR1 and CDR2: SGHTA, FQGNSA. The CDR3 has 16 residues. The CDR3 spells CASSQRGQKPSYEQYF. The CDR3, as DNA: TGTGCCAGCAGCCAGCGGGGTCAGAAACCCTCCTACGAGCAGTACTTC.

This rearrangement joins TRBV7-8 to TRBJ1-5; D perhaps matches TRBD1 (6 bases). Germline loops: CDR1 SGHVS, CDR2 FQNEAQ. This CDR3 spans 17 amino acids. V was shortened by 4 bases and J by 0 bases, with 16 bases between the two germline ends. CDR3 in DNA: TGTGCCAGCAGCTCCCCGGGACAAGACTATAGCAATCAGCCCCAGCATTTT. Translating it yields CASSSPGQDYSNQPQHF.

V is TRBV7-2 and J is TRBJ1-1, with D perhaps matching TRBD1 (5 bases). Germline loops: CDR1 SGHTA, CDR2 FQGNSA. This CDR3 is built from 14 residues. V lost 1 base, J lost 4 bases, and 10 bases lay in between. In DNA form, the CDR3 reads TGTGCCAGCAGCTTAGACGGGGGGGGCACTGAAGCTTTCTTT. Translating it yields CASSLDGGGTEAFF.

The chain links TRBV15 to TRBJ1-3; no reliable D call. V lost 0 bases, J lost 0 bases, and 6 bases lay in between. The CDR3 runs 15 residues. Germline-derived CDR1 and CDR2 are LNHNV and YYDKDF (reference sequence). The chain's CDR3 is CATSRDAVSGNTIYF. The CDR3 DNA follows: TGTGCCACCAGCAGAGATGCAGTCTCTGGAAACACCATATATTTT. Using reference TRBV15 and TRBJ1-3 for the parts outside the CDR3, the full variable domain is DAMVIQNPRYQVTQFGKPVTLSCSQTLNHNVMYWYQQKSSQAPKLLFHYYDKDFNNEADTPDNFQSRRPNTSFCFLDIRSPGLGDTAMYLCATSRDAVSGNTIYFGEGSWLTVV.

V usage is TRBV18 and J usage is TRBJ1-2, with D possibly matching TRBD1 (6 bases). The CDR3 length is 15 residues. V was cut by 3 bases and J by 8 bases, with 19 bases left in between. Germline V gene data show CDR1 as KGHSH and CDR2 as LQKENI. CDR3 region: CASSPSTGQGKGYTF. The CDR3 nucleotides read TGTGCCAGCTCACCTTCCACAGGCCAGGGGAAGGGCTACACCTTC.

CDR3 loop: CASSQDGEGYNEQFF. CDR3 in DNA: TGTGCCAGCAGCCAAGATGGGGAAGGCTACAATGAGCAGTTCTTC. This chain links TRBV4-2 with TRBJ2-1; D not certain. CDR1 is LGHNA and CDR2 is YNFKEQ in the germline V gene. The V and J ends lost 0 bases and 3 bases respectively, with 9 bases between them. The CDR3 is 15 amino acids.

This clone was found once. This CDR3 is CASSGGRQGWNSPLHF. CDR3 nucleotide sequence: TGCGCCAGCAGCGGAGGGCGACAGGGGTGGAATTCACCCCTCCACTTT. V is TRBV5-1 and J is TRBJ1-6, with TRBD1 identical over 8 bases. The CDR3 sequence is 16 residues long. Germline lookup yields CDR1 SGHRS and CDR2 YFSETQ. V was pared by 4 bases and J by 7 bases, with 10 bases of the junction left unmatched.

This clone was counted a few times. A junction boundary mismatches the germline segment, possibly from a read error. This sequence joins TRBV5-3 and TRBJ2-2; tentatively, D is TRBD1 or TRBD2 (5 bases each). TRBV5-3 is an ORF, with its function uncertain. CDR3 size: 15 residues. The chain's CDR3 is CARRFRGTNTGELFF. The DNA for the CDR3 is TGTGCCAGACGCTTCCGGGGCACCAACACCGGGGAGCTGTTTTTT.

The count of this clone is one. V usage is TRBV18 and J usage is TRBJ1-5; D might be TRBD1 (5 bases). Trimming pared 3 bases from V and 8 bases from J, leaving 20 bases between. This CDR3 is 16 amino acids long. Per the germline V gene, CDR1 is KGHSH and CDR2 is LQKENI. This CDR3 is CASSPYPFDRVEPQHF. Written as DNA, the CDR3 is TGTGCCAGCTCACCCTATCCCTTTGACAGAGTGGAGCCCCAGCATTTT.

The V call is TRBV28, the J call TRBJ2-2, with D hard to call. This CDR3 region has 13 residues. Trimming removed 7 bases from V and 5 bases from J, with 11 bases in between. The germline V gene has CDR1 MDHEN and CDR2 SYDVKM. The CDR3 reads CASTNRATGELFF. In nucleotides, the CDR3 is TGTGCCAGCACTAACCGGGCGACCGGGGAGCTGTTTTTT.

The rearrangement uses TRBV19 and TRBJ1-5; D ambiguous. Germline loops: CDR1 LNHDA, CDR2 SQIVND (reference sequence). V lost 7 bases to trimming and J lost 4 bases, with 17 bases between them. This CDR3 region has 15 residues. In DNA, the CDR3 is TGTGCCAGTAAGGTCGAGGGCTTAGCAAATCAGCCCCAGCATTTT. Translation gives CASKVEGLANQPQHF.

The CDR3 loop is CASSEGGNTEAFF. CDR3 coding DNA: TGTGCCAGCAGTGAAGGGGGAAACACTGAAGCTTTCTTT. The chain is built from TRBV6-1 and TRBJ1-1, with no clear D. Germline values: CDR1 MNHNS, CDR2 SASEGT. The CDR3 extends over 13 amino acids. V shed 1 base and J shed 2 bases, with 5 bases lying between them.

The chain links TRBV6-2 or TRBV6-3 to TRBJ2-4; no definite D call. CDR3 length: 12 residues. Per germline, CDR1 MNHEY and CDR2 SVGEGT. Trimming removed 4 bases at V and 9 bases at J, with 10 bases between. The CDR3 DNA reads as TGTGCCAGCAGTTCCCAATTTTTCATTCAGTACTTC. As protein: CASSSQFFIQYF.

The gene calls are TRBV7-8 and TRBJ1-1; D gene unclear. Germline V gene lookup returns CDR1 SGHVS and CDR2 FQNEAQ. Trimming removed 0 bases from V and 4 bases from J, with 6 bases in between. This CDR3 spans 13 amino acids. CDR3 nucleotide sequence: TGTGCCAGCAGCTTAGCACGGACCACTGAAGCTTTCTTT. It translates to CASSLARTTEAFF.